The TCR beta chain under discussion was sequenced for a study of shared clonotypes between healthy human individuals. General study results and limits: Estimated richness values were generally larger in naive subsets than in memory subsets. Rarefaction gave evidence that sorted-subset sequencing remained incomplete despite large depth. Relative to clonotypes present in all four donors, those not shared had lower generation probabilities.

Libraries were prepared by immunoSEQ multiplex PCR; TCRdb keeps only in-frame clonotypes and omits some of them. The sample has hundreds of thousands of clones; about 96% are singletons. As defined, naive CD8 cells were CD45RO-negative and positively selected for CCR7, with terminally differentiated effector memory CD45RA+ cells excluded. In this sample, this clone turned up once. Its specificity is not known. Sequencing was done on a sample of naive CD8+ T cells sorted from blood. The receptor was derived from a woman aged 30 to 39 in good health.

The CDR3 reads CASSHRTGGPTEAFF. CDR3 in DNA: TGTGCCAGCAGCCACCGGACTGGGGGCCCGACTGAAGCTTTCTTT. The chain couples TRBV4-2 to TRBJ1-1; maybe TRBD1 (6 bases). Trimming removed 3 bases at V and 5 bases at J, with 16 bases between. The CDR3 loop spans 15 amino acids. Per germline, CDR1 LGHNA and CDR2 YNFKEQ.